The 20 T cell receptor beta chains given below trace back to one sample, sequenced in a study of T-cell reconstitution after alpha-beta-depleted transplantation in children. Construction of the TCRbeta library involved unique molecular identifiers. Each CDR3 protein is one row after TCRdb ran MiXCR on the PCR reads. The profile shows hundreds of thousands of distinct CDR3 sequences, 15% to 20% of them singletons. The sample in question was PBMCs, mostly from graft donor cells, obtained 360 days after TCRalphabeta/CD19-depleted stem cell transplant. These receptors were taken from a boy under two years old who had a stem cell transplant for Wiskott-Aldrich syndrome, so the T cells may come from the graft donor.

This clonotype was seen a few times. The chain recombines TRBV5-1 with TRBJ2-7, with D possibly matching TRBD1 (6 bases). Germline CDR1 is SGHRS and CDR2 is YFSETQ. Deletions cut 1 base from V and 3 bases from J, with 14 bases between. The CDR3 extends over 15 amino acids. In DNA, the CDR3 is TGCGCCAGCAGCTTGTTCAGGGGAAATGACTACGAGCAGTACTTC. It yields the protein CASSLFRGNDYEQYF. Full variable domain (remainder filled in from reference TRBV5-1 and TRBJ2-7): KAGVTQTPRYLIKTRGQQVTLSCSPISGHRSVSWYQQTPGQGLQFLFEYFSETQRNKGNFPGRFSGRQFSNSRSEMNVSTLELGDSALYLCASSLFRGNDYEQYFGPGTRLTVT.

The J gene is TRBJ2-5, the V gene TRBV12-3 or TRBV12-4; perhaps TRBD1 as D (5 bases). Trimming pared 3 bases from V and 3 bases from J, leaving 11 bases between. The CDR3 runs 14 residues. CDR3 sequence reads: CASSFSRVEETQYF. The CDR3 bases are TGTGCCAGCAGTTTCAGCAGGGTGGAAGAGACCCAGTACTTC.

The gene calls are TRBV24-1 and TRBJ2-1, with D possibly TRBD2 on 5 matching bases. CDR1 is KGHDR and CDR2 is SFDVKD in the germline V gene. The V gene lost 1 base and the J gene lost 6 bases, with 15 bases spanning the gap. This CDR3 has 16 residues. CDR3 in amino acids: CATSDFRGSLVNEQFF. CDR3 nucleotides: TGTGCCACCAGTGATTTTCGGGGTTCCCTTGTCAATGAGCAGTTCTTC.

This chain joins TRBV11-2 and TRBJ2-7; 7 bases are a match to TRBD2. V shed 5 bases, J shed 3 bases, and the junction held 13 bases outside the gene matches. Germline V CDR1 and CDR2: SGHAT, FQNNGV. This CDR3 region has 16 residues. CDR3 amino acids: CASSLALGQRGYEQYF. CDR3 in DNA: TGTGCCAGCAGCCTAGCTCTGGGCCAGCGGGGCTACGAGCAGTACTTC.

This clonotype was found a few times. The rearrangement uses TRBV5-1 and TRBJ2-5; 14 bases fit TRBD2. Per germline, CDR1 SGHRS and CDR2 YFSETQ. The length of the CDR3 is 16 residues. The V gene end was trimmed by 4 bases and the J gene end by 6 bases; junction bases not matched to a gene: 8. CDR3 nucleotide sequence: TGCGCCAGCAGCAGAGGGACTAGCGGGAGATCGAAGACCCAGTACTTC. The encoded protein is CASSRGTSGRSKTQYF.

This clonotype came up a few times. The V call is TRBV24-1, the J call TRBJ2-2; D uncertain. V lost 9 bases and J lost 6, with 10 bases in between. The germline gives CDR1 KGHDR, CDR2 SFDVKD. The CDR3 is 12 amino acids. This chain's CDR3 is CATEKVSGELFF. The CDR3 coding sequence is TGTGCCACCGAAAAGGTTTCCGGGGAGCTGTTTTTT.

This chain links TRBV25-1 with TRBJ2-5; 7 bases are shared with TRBD2. The CDR3 runs 16 residues. J was trimmed by 1 base and V by 4 bases; bases with no gene match: 9. Germline V CDR1 and CDR2: MGHDK, SYGVNS. CDR3 sequence reads: CASSGGREWLQETQYF. The CDR3 bases are TGTGCCAGCAGTGGGGGGAGGGAGTGGCTCCAAGAGACCCAGTACTTC.

This clonotype was observed a handful of times. The V call is TRBV3-1, the J call TRBJ2-7; D gene unclear. This CDR3 region has 12 residues. The V gene's germline CDR1 is LGHDT and CDR2 YNNKEL (reference sequence). V lost 1 base and J 0 bases, leaving 1 base between the germline ends. The CDR3 loop is CASSQVSYEQYF. The CDR3 region has the DNA TGTGCCAGCAGCCAAGTCTCCTACGAGCAGTACTTC.

This clonotype was detected only a few times. The chain recombines TRBV7-2 with TRBJ2-7, with 8 nucleotides matching TRBD2. Germline values: CDR1 SGHTA, CDR2 FQGNSA. The CDR3 runs 15 residues. With V trimmed by 1 base and J by 4 bases, 6 bases remained unmatched. This CDR3 reads CASSLGGGSYYEQYF. The CDR3 DNA sequence: TGTGCCAGCAGCTTAGGCGGGGGGTCCTATTACGAGCAGTACTTC.

The V call is TRBV5-5, the J call TRBJ2-7; TRBD1 is a possible D gene (5 bases). The V and J ends lost 2 bases and 2 bases respectively, with 14 bases between them. Germline V gives CDR1 SGHKS, CDR2 YYEKEE (reference sequence). CDR3 length: 15 amino acids. This chain's CDR3 is CASSLTPTGTYEQYF. The CDR3 nucleotides are TGTGCCAGCAGCTTAACCCCCACAGGTACCTACGAGCAGTACTTC. The variable domain in full, with the rest retrieved from reference TRBV5-5 and TRBJ2-7, is DAGVTQSPTHLIKTRGQQVTLRCSPISGHKSVSWYQQVLGQGPQFIFQYYEKEERGRGNFPDRFSARQFPNYSSELNVNALLLGDSALYLCASSLTPTGTYEQYFGPGTRLTVT.

The chain employs TRBV18 and TRBJ2-6; the D gene is possibly TRBD1 (5 bases). V was clipped by 5 bases and J by 0 bases, with 17 bases between them. The CDR3 spans 18 residues. The germline V gene has CDR1 KGHSH and CDR2 LQKENI. The CDR3 DNA reads as TGTGCCAGCTCAAGGGGTCTGACCCAGTTCTCTGGGGCCAACGTCCTGACTTTC. Translation: CASSRGLTQFSGANVLTF.

The CDR3 spells CASRGSIEHYEQYF. CDR3 sequence (DNA): TGTGCCAGCCGCGGAAGTATTGAGCACTACGAGCAGTACTTC. V is TRBV6-1 and J is TRBJ2-7; D ambiguous. This CDR3 region has 14 residues. V was shortened by 8 bases and J by 3 bases, with 17 bases between the two germline ends. Per the germline V gene, CDR1 is MNHNS and CDR2 is SASEGT.

This clonotype occurred a few times. V is TRBV3-1 and J is TRBJ2-7, with 11 bases fitting TRBD1. After removal of 3 bases from V and 5 bases from J, the junction contained 3 bases not matched to a gene. CDR3 size: 14 residues. Germline CDR1 LGHDT, CDR2 YNNKEL (reference sequence). The CDR3 is CASSHGQGANEQYF. CDR3 nucleotide sequence: TGTGCCAGCAGCCACGGACAGGGGGCGAACGAGCAGTACTTC.

This clonotype came up a few times. The chain combines TRBV11-2 with TRBJ2-2; possibly TRBD1 for D (6 bases). The CDR3 has 16 residues. The ends were cut back, 4 bases at V and 4 bases at J, with 16 bases in the middle. In germline, CDR1 is SGHAT, CDR2 FQNNGV. For the CDR3, the DNA is TGTGCCAGCAGCTCCCGGGACACCTGGCCCACCGGGGAGCTGTTTTTT. As protein: CASSSRDTWPTGELFF.

This clonotype was seen ten or more times. This sequence joins TRBV12-3 or TRBV12-4 and TRBJ2-5, with D unresolved. V lost 4 bases to trimming and J lost 5 bases, with 8 bases between them. The CDR3 consists of 12 residues. The CDR3 is CASSSLRETQYF. For the CDR3, the DNA is TGTGCCAGCAGTTCCCTCAGGGAGACCCAGTACTTC.

This chain joins TRBV7-9 and TRBJ2-5, with 11 nucleotides matching TRBD2. This CDR3 has 15 residues. CDR1 SEHNR and CDR2 FQNEAQ come from the germline V gene (reference sequence). After removal of 5 bases from V and 4 bases from J, the junction contained 6 bases not matched to a gene. The DNA of the CDR3 is TGTGCCAGCAGCCCGCAACTAGCGGGAGTAGAGACCCAGTACTTC. Protein sequence: CASSPQLAGVETQYF.

This chain connects TRBV7-8 to TRBJ1-2; D not resolved. Trimming left V 5 bases short and J 5 bases short, with 15 bases between. From germline, CDR1 is SGHVS and CDR2 FQNEAQ. This CDR3 is built from 14 residues. In DNA form, the CDR3 reads TGTGCCAGCAGCCCGAACAGAGGAGTATATGGCTACACCTTC. Its protein is CASSPNRGVYGYTF.

This clonotype was counted a few times. The rearrangement joins TRBV18 to TRBJ1-4; 8 positions agree with TRBD1. The germline V gene has CDR1 KGHSH and CDR2 LQKENI. CDR3 size: 15 residues. The trim removed 0 bases at V and 5 bases at J, leaving 2 bases unmatched. The CDR3 region is CASSPPGQANEKLFF. CDR3 sequence (DNA): TGTGCCAGCTCACCACCGGGACAGGCGAATGAAAAACTGTTTTTT.

This clonotype was recorded a few times. The J gene is TRBJ2-1, the V gene TRBV6-2 or TRBV6-3; 7 positions agree with TRBD2. The ends lost 2 bases at V and 15 bases at J; junction bases unmatched: 16. This CDR3 region has 15 residues. The germline V gene has CDR1 MNHEY and CDR2 SVGEGT. The CDR3 loop is CASSYAKPGLGGMFF. In nucleotides, the CDR3 is TGTGCCAGCAGTTACGCGAAACCCGGACTAGGCGGTATGTTCTTC.

The chain joins TRBV10-2 to TRBJ2-1; 12 bases line up with TRBD1. The V segment lost 0 bases and the J segment 5 bases; nucleotides outside the gene matches: 5. Germline CDR1 WSHSY, CDR2 SAAADI. This CDR3 is built from 17 residues. The CDR3 is CASSESPGQGADNEQFF. The CDR3 DNA reads as TGCGCCAGCAGTGAGTCACCGGGACAGGGGGCCGACAATGAGCAGTTCTTC.